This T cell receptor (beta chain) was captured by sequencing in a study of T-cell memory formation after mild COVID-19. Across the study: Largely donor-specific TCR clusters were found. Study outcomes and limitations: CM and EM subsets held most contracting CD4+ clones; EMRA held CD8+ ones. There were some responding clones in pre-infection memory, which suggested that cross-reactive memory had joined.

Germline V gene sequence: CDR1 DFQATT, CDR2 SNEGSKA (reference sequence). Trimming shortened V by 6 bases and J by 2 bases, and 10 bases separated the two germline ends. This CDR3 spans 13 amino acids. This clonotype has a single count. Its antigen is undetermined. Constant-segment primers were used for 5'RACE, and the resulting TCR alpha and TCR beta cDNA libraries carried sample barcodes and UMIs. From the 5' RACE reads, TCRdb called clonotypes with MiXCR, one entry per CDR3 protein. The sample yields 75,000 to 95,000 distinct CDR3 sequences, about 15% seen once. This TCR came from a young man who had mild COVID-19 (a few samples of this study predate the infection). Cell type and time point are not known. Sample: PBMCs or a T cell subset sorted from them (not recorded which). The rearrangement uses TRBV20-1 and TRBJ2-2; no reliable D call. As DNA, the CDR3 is TGCAGTGCAATCGGACCAAACACCGGGGAGCTGTTTTTT. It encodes CSAIGPNTGELFF.